The T cell receptor beta chain under discussion was sequenced for a study of T cells in Graves' hyperthyroidism and ophthalmopathy. This clonotype occurred many times. The CDR3 runs to 15 residues. The V end was cut by 6 bases, the J end by 2 bases, with 17 bases between. Looked up from germline, CDR1 is MNHGY and CDR2 is SAAAGT. Amplified regions were TCR beta CDR3 sequences from RNA transcripts. Using the HTBI primer set, a first-round RT-PCR was run on the TCR CDR3. TCRdb recomputed calls from the multiplex PCR reads with MiXCR, one row per CDR3 protein. The table shows some 510,000 distinct CDR3 sequences, with around 21% occurring only once. Stable disease denoted Graves' hyperthyroidism without ophthalmopathy progression within 18 months. 10 ml of fresh peripheral blood supplied the PBMCs.

The V and J genes are TRBV6-8 and TRBJ2-7, with D perhaps being TRBD1 or TRBD2 (6 bases each). This receptor was taken from a man aged 18 to 29 with Graves' hyperthyroidism. Sequencing used blood. For the CDR3, the DNA is TGTGCCAGCAGGCCCATGCGGGACACCACCTACGAGCAGTACTTC. This sequence encodes CASRPMRDTTYEQYF.